The clone carrying this TCR beta chain was recorded many times. Its antigen remains unidentified. As it was prepared, the TCRbeta library received unique molecular identifiers. TCRdb fed the PCR reads into MiXCR, producing one record per CDR3 protein. The sample has 200,000 to 300,000 distinct CDR3 sequences; roughly 24% are singletons. CDR1 and CDR2 (germline): DFQATT, SNEGSKA (reference sequence). The CDR3 is 13 residues long. Trimming shortened V by 8 bases and J by 5 bases, and 17 bases separated the two germline ends. The source of the sample is a study of T-cell reconstitution after alpha-beta-depleted transplantation in children. Study-level findings and limits: Recipient T cells and thymic progenitors that survived were the source of the high TCRbeta diversity seen at day 60 in some patients. About two months after transplant, alpha-beta T cells reportedly came from several hundred expanded graft clones. Diversity and T-cell counts at one year after transplant derived mostly from new T cells.

V is TRBV20-1 and J is TRBJ2-3; D is possibly TRBD2 (7 bases). The origin of this receptor is a girl aged 2 to 9 with Fanconi anemia, due to receive a stem cell transplant. Material: PBMCs, obtained before TCRalphabeta/CD19-depleted stem cell transplant. In DNA, the CDR3 is TGCAGTAGTGTCGGGGGGCGGGTAGATACGCAGTATTTT. This codes for CSSVGGRVDTQYF.